This entry lists 26 T cell receptor beta chains sequenced from one sample in a study of blood T cell repertoires in COVID-19. The protocol was immunoSEQ multiplex PCR, while the TCRdb copy is restricted to in-frame clones and leaves out a portion. In the table there are about 150,000 clones, about 90% of which are singletons. The specimen was PBMCs or T cells enriched from blood (not recorded which). The receptor source for this set is a woman aged 45-65 years who had recovered from COVID-19.

V is TRBV4-2 and J is TRBJ2-1; 10 nucleotides line up with TRBD2. The CDR3 is 16 amino acids. CDR1 is LGHNA, CDR2 YNFKEQ, per germline. Trimming at V came to 0 bases and at J to 8 bases, leaving 7 bases not matched to a gene. CDR3 sequence reads: CASSQDLGLASDEQFF. CDR3 sequence (DNA): TGTGCCAGCAGCCAAGATTTGGGACTAGCGTCAGATGAGCAGTTCTTC.

Concerning this clone: No DNA is shown, since the ends of the CDR3 on it are uncertain; the CDR3 is the one TCRdb lists. V and J are TRBV29-1 and TRBJ2-5; TRBD1, the table's D call, was not compared with the DNA. CDR1 SQVTM and CDR2 ANQGSEA come from the germline V gene. The CDR3 is made up of 16 amino acids, end residues included. This CDR3 is CSVLDRVGQGSAYIYF.

The chain combines TRBV6-5 with TRBJ1-1; D is unresolved. The ends were cut back, 4 bases at V and 4 bases at J, with 10 bases in the middle. The CDR3 is 13 residues long. Germline CDR1 reads MNHEY; CDR2 reads SVGAGI. The CDR3: CASSSPEGTEAFF. Written as DNA, the CDR3 is TGTGCCAGCAGTTCCCCGGAGGGCACTGAAGCTTTCTTT.

Here the CDR3 DNA reads TGTGCCAGCAGCCACCTACCGCAGGGTGAACGGGAGACCCAGTACTTC. This translates into CASSHLPQGERETQYF. J is TRBJ2-5 and V is TRBV3-1 (or the pseudogene TRBV3-2), with D possibly matching TRBD1 (5 bases). Germline lookup yields CDR1 LGHDT and CDR2 YNNKEL (reference sequence). The CDR3 spans 16 residues. V was clipped by 3 bases and J by 5 bases, with 19 bases between them.

The chain links TRBV5-8 to TRBJ2-1, with TRBD2 matching 12 bases. Germline V gives CDR1 SGHTS, CDR2 YDEGEE. This CDR3 is built from 15 residues. Trimming cost V 4 bases and J 8 bases; bases outside gene matches: 7. The CDR3 region has the DNA TGTGCCAGCAGCCGGAAACTAGCGGGAGGTGATGAGCAGTTCTTC. This encodes CASSRKLAGGDEQFF.

This clone was counted a single time. The chain is built from TRBV9 and TRBJ2-2; D may be TRBD2 (5 bases). The CDR3 covers 15 residues. V lost 1 base and J 1 base, leaving 8 bases between the germline ends. Germline V gene data show CDR1 as SGDLS and CDR2 as YYNGEE. The chain's CDR3 is CASSVTGVNTGELFF. The CDR3 DNA sequence: TGTGCCAGCAGCGTAACCGGGGTGAACACCGGGGAGCTGTTTTTT.

The chain links TRBV6-2 or TRBV6-3 to TRBJ2-3, with 11 bases identical to TRBD2. Looked up from germline, CDR1 is MNHEY and CDR2 is SVGEGT. The CDR3 contains 15 residues. J lost 2 bases, V lost 4 bases, and 2 bases had no gene match. CDR3 amino acids: CASSSGLADTDTQYF. The CDR3 coding sequence is TGTGCCAGCAGTTCGGGACTAGCGGACACAGATACGCAGTATTTT.

The chain carries TRBV9 and TRBJ2-1; maybe TRBD2 (5 bases). CDR3 size: 16 residues. In germline, CDR1 is SGDLS, CDR2 YYNGEE. The V end lost 0 bases, the J end lost 0 bases, and 10 bases lay between the germline ends. CDR3 amino acids: CASSVVVGGSYNEQFF. CDR3 nucleotide sequence: TGTGCCAGCAGCGTAGTTGTTGGAGGCTCCTACAATGAGCAGTTCTTC.

This chain uses TRBV5-1 with TRBJ2-3; 7 nucleotides align to TRBD2. V was pared by 2 bases and J by 0 bases, with 3 bases of the junction left unmatched. The CDR3 length is 15 residues. Germline V CDR1 and CDR2: SGHRS, YFSETQ. The CDR3 DNA follows: TGCGCCAGCAGCTTAGGGACTACGAGCACAGATACGCAGTATTTT. Protein sequence: CASSLGTTSTDTQYF.

A few counts support this clone. The chain is built from TRBV27 and TRBJ2-7; TRBD2 might be the D (6 bases). Trimming stripped 5 bases from V and 3 bases from J, with 14 bases between. Germline V gives CDR1 MNHEY, CDR2 SMNVEV (reference sequence). This CDR3 has 14 residues. CDR3 region: CASSPGAMDYEQYF. DNA for the CDR3: TGTGCCAGCAGTCCGGGAGCGATGGACTACGAGCAGTACTTC.

V is TRBV19 and J is TRBJ2-7; 8 bases are shared with TRBD2. The J segment lost 3 bases and the V segment lost 7 bases, leaving 11 bases of the junction unmatched. The CDR3 length is 15 residues. Germline V gene sequence: CDR1 LNHDA, CDR2 SQIVND (reference sequence). The CDR3 DNA sequence: TGTGCCAGTACCGTTACTAGCGGAGGGGTCTACGAGCAGTACTTC. As protein: CASTVTSGGVYEQYF. Full variable domain (missing parts from reference TRBV19 and TRBJ2-7): DGGITQSPKYLFRKEGQNVTLSCEQNLNHDAMYWYRQDPGQGLRLIYYSQIVNDFQKGDIAEGYSVSREKKESFPLTVTSAQKNPTAFYLCASTVTSGGVYEQYFGPGTRLTVT.

The rearrangement links TRBV24-1 to TRBJ2-1; 7 nucleotides agree with TRBD1. Germline V gene sequence: CDR1 KGHDR, CDR2 SFDVKD. CDR3 length: 15 residues. J lost 9 bases, V lost 10 bases, and 17 bases had no gene match. The CDR3 sequence is CATSAGGSIGIEQFF. CDR3 sequence (DNA): TGTGCCACTAGCGCAGGGGGATCAATCGGAATTGAGCAGTTCTTC.

The chain has TRBV2 and TRBJ1-1; D gene unclear. The CDR3 is 13 residues long. The germline CDR1 and CDR2 sequences are SNHLY and FYNNEI. Trimming took off 3 bases at V and 0 bases at J, with 5 bases between the two ends. CDR3 region: CASSERMNTEAFF. In DNA form, the CDR3 reads TGTGCCAGCAGTGAGAGAATGAACACTGAAGCTTTCTTT. Variable domain in full (rest from reference TRBV2 and TRBJ1-1): EPEVTQTPSHQVTQMGQEVILRCVPISNHLYFYWYRQILGQKVEFLVSFYNNEISEKSEIFDDQFSVERPDGSNFTLKIRSTKLEDSAMYFCASSERMNTEAFFGQGTRLTVV.

The chain carries TRBV7-9 and TRBJ2-1; D remains ambiguous. V lost 5 bases and J 8 bases, leaving 13 bases between the germline ends. This CDR3 has 13 amino acids. CDR1 SEHNR and CDR2 FQNEAQ come from the germline V gene (reference sequence). CDR3 coding DNA: TGTGCCAGCAGCGCTGCTTGGCCCCATGAGCAGTTCTTC. Translation: CASSAAWPHEQFF.

This chain joins TRBV15 and TRBJ2-1, with 10 bases lining up with TRBD2. The CDR3 is 16 residues long. The V gene end was trimmed by 4 bases and the J gene end by 7 bases; junction bases not matched to a gene: 10. Per the germline V gene, CDR1 is LNHNV and CDR2 is YYDKDF (reference sequence). This CDR3 reads CATSILASGSDNEQFF. CDR3 nucleotide sequence: TGTGCCACCAGCATATTGGCTAGCGGGAGCGATAATGAGCAGTTCTTC.

V and J are TRBV7-9 and TRBJ1-1, with D perhaps TRBD1 (6 bases). Trimming cost V 5 bases and J 8 bases, with 12 bases left between them. Germline V gene data show CDR1 as SEHNR and CDR2 as FQNEAQ (reference sequence). This CDR3 comprises 12 residues. The CDR3 DNA sequence: TGTGCCAGCAGCCTCGACAGGACCGAAGCTTTCTTT. This sequence encodes CASSLDRTEAFF.

CDR3 bases: TGTGCCAGCAGCCTAGCGGGAGGGAACGGGGAGCTGTTTTTT. This codes for CASSLAGGNGELFF. The V gene is TRBV7-3, the J gene TRBJ2-2; 12 nucleotides agree with TRBD2. This CDR3 spans 14 amino acids. Germline V gives CDR1 SGHTA, CDR2 FQGTGA. The trim removed 5 bases at V and 7 bases at J, leaving 2 bases unmatched. Based on the CDR3 plus reference TRBV7-3 and TRBJ2-2, the full variable domain is GAGVSQTPSNKVTEKGKYVELRCDPISGHTALYWYRQSLGQGPEFLIYFQGTGAADDSGLPNDRFFAVRPEGSVSTLKIQRTERGDSAVYLCASSLAGGNGELFFGEGSRLTVL.

In this sample, this clone turned up a few times. The chain has TRBV25-1 and TRBJ1-2; 7 positions agree with TRBD1. Germline CDR1 is MGHDK and CDR2 is SYGVNS. The J segment lost 4 bases and the V segment lost 5 bases, leaving 7 bases of the junction unmatched. This CDR3 region has 14 residues. In nucleotides, the CDR3 is TGTGCCAGCAGTTCCCCAGGGGGTCCCTATGGCTACACCTTC. Translating it yields CASSSPGGPYGYTF.

The CDR3 DNA reads as TGTGCCACCAGCATAACTAGCGGGTCGAGCTCCTACGAGCAGTACTTC. It specifies CATSITSGSSSYEQYF. This chain uses TRBV15 with TRBJ2-7; 9 bases agree with TRBD2. CDR1 and CDR2 (germline): LNHNV, YYDKDF (reference sequence). Losses at the gene ends were 4 bases for V and 0 bases for J; bases not matched to a gene: 7. The CDR3 contains 16 residues.

The chain couples TRBV2 to TRBJ2-7; 11 nucleotides match TRBD2. Germline V CDR1 and CDR2: SNHLY, FYNNEI. The trim removed 7 bases at V and 4 bases at J, leaving 3 bases unmatched. The CDR3 spans 13 residues. The CDR3 here is CASNPSGRYEQYF. The CDR3 nucleotides are TGTGCCAGCAACCCTAGCGGGAGGTACGAGCAGTACTTC.

The rearrangement joins TRBV5-1 to TRBJ2-3, with D tentatively TRBD2 (5 bases). Germline V CDR1 and CDR2: SGHRS, YFSETQ. Trimming cost V 7 bases and J 3 bases, with 15 bases left between them. CDR3 length equals 14 residues. CDR3 in amino acids: CASAPRERTDTQYF. The CDR3 coding sequence is TGCGCCAGCGCCCCGAGGGAGCGTACAGATACGCAGTATTTT. Full variable domain (missing parts from reference TRBV5-1 and TRBJ2-3): KAGVTQTPRYLIKTRGQQVTLSCSPISGHRSVSWYQQTPGQGLQFLFEYFSETQRNKGNFPGRFSGRQFSNSRSEMNVSTLELGDSALYLCASAPRERTDTQYFGPGTRLTVL.

The V and J genes are TRBV27 and TRBJ1-2, with D maybe TRBD1 (5 bases). The V gene's germline CDR1 is MNHEY and CDR2 SMNVEV (reference sequence). V was pared by 5 bases and J by 1 base, with 14 bases between. The CDR3 has 15 residues. The CDR3 DNA reads TGTGCCAGCAGTAAAGGGGCCAGCCTTAACTATGGCTACACCTTC. Encoded protein: CASSKGASLNYGYTF.

The chain is built from TRBV27 and TRBJ2-5; 8 bases line up with TRBD1. This CDR3 has 14 residues. Per germline, CDR1 MNHEY and CDR2 SMNVEV (reference sequence). V was clipped by 5 bases and J by 5 bases; unmatched bases: 7. The CDR3 region has the DNA TGTGCCAGCAGTACCAGGGGGCGCGTGGAGACCCAGTACTTC. Its translation: CASSTRGRVETQYF.

The rearrangement links TRBV7-9 to TRBJ2-2, with 11 bases identical to TRBD1. The CDR3 spans 16 residues. The trim removed 1 base at V and 4 bases at J, leaving 2 bases unmatched. Germline CDR1 reads SEHNR; CDR2 reads FQNEAQ (reference sequence). The CDR3 region is CASSLGGTGGTGELFF. Written as DNA, the CDR3 is TGTGCCAGCAGCTTAGGCGGGACAGGGGGCACCGGGGAGCTGTTTTTT.

This clone was recorded only once. J is TRBJ2-5 and V is TRBV11-1; 10 nucleotides align to TRBD2. From germline, CDR1 is SGHAT and CDR2 FQDESV (reference sequence). The CDR3 runs 15 residues. The ends lost 6 bases at V and 5 bases at J; junction bases unmatched: 9. CDR3 nucleotides: TGTGCCAGCAGTGGAACGGGACTAGCGAGGGAGACCCAGTACTTC. Translated: CASSGTGLARETQYF.

This rearrangement joins TRBV10-2 to TRBJ2-5; 8 nucleotides match TRBD2. CDR3 length: 15 amino acids. In germline, CDR1 is WSHSY, CDR2 SAAADI. Losses at the gene ends were 7 bases for V and 4 bases for J; bases not matched to a gene: 11. CDR3 sequence (DNA): TGCGCCAGCACCGAGGAGGGGCTAGCGGGAGAGACCCAGTACTTC. This gives the protein CASTEEGLAGETQYF.